The 5 T cell receptor beta chains below were found in one sample sequenced in a study of CD8 T cells in ankylosing spondylitis. TCRdb re-called the 5' RACE reads through MiXCR, storing one row per CDR3 protein. Of some 180,000 distinct CDR3 sequences in the sample, around a sixth are singletons; the top ten hold 4.3%. The sequenced sample consisted of blood, either unsorted or a sorted T cell fraction (not recorded which). These receptors were taken from a male donor under 30 with ankylosing spondylitis or in good health (not recorded which).

Many counts were recorded for this clonotype. The chain recombines TRBV5-1 with TRBJ1-1; unclear D gene. The germline V gene encodes CDR1 SGHRS and CDR2 YFSETQ. This CDR3 is 13 amino acids long. Trimming pared 4 bases from V and 0 bases from J, leaving 7 bases between. For the CDR3, the DNA is TGCGCCAGCAGCCCAAATATGAACACTGAAGCTTTCTTT. This sequence encodes CASSPNMNTEAFF.

This clonotype was recorded many times. The V and J genes are TRBV6-2 or TRBV6-3 and TRBJ2-7; D possibly corresponds to TRBD2 (5 bases). V was cut by 6 bases and J by 2 bases, with 14 bases left in between. This CDR3 spans 14 amino acids. Germline V CDR1 and CDR2: MNHEY, SVGEGT. The CDR3: CASSWGVPTYEQYV. The CDR3 DNA reads TGTGCCAGCAGCTGGGGAGTGCCCACCTACGAGCAGTACGTC.

The table lists this clonotype with many counts. The rearrangement uses TRBV28 and TRBJ1-2, with TRBD1 matching over 8 bases. V lost 4 bases to trimming and J lost 8 bases; unmatched junction nucleotides: 9. The CDR3 consists of 14 residues. Per the germline V gene, CDR1 is MDHEN and CDR2 is SYDVKM. As DNA, the CDR3 is TGTGCCAGCAGTTCACAGGGGGGTATCGGGGGCTACACCTTC. Its translation: CASSSQGGIGGYTF.

This clonotype was counted ten times or more. This chain links TRBV4-2 with TRBJ2-1; TRBD1 matches at 7 bases. Germline trimming cut 0 bases from V and 8 bases from J; bases unmatched to any gene: 13. The germline V gene encodes CDR1 LGHNA and CDR2 YNFKEQ. This CDR3 contains 17 residues. Here the CDR3 reads CASSQETSGTVGDEQFF. CDR3 DNA sequence: TGTGCCAGCAGCCAAGAGACCTCAGGGACAGTCGGTGATGAGCAGTTCTTC.

This clonotype occurred many times. The chain links TRBV4-3 to TRBJ2-2; 9 bases match TRBD2. The length of the CDR3 is 17 residues. The germline V gene has CDR1 LGHNA and CDR2 YSLEER. V lost 2 bases to trimming and J lost 4 bases; unmatched junction nucleotides: 8. This CDR3 reads CASSQSFSGSATGELFF. DNA of the CDR3: TGCGCCAGCAGCCAAAGTTTTAGCGGGAGTGCCACCGGGGAGCTGTTTTTT.